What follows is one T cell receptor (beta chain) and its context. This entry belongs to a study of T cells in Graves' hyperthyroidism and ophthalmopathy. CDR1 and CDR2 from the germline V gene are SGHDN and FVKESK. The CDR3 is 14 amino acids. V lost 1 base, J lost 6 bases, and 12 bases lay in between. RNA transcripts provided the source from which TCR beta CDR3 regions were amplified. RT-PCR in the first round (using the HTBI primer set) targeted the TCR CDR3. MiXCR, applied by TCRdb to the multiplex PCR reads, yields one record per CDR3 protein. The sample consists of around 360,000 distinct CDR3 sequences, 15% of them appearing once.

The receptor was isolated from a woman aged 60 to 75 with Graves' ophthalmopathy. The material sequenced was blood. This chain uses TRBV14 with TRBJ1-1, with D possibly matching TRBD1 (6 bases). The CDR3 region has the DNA TGTGCCAGCAGCCAAGTAAGGGGGGCCGCTGAAGCTTTCTTT. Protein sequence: CASSQVRGAAEAFF.